Presented here are 15 T cell receptor beta chains from one specimen sequenced in a study of cytomegalovirus exposure and HLA in healthy donors. It was with 60 Vbeta and 13 Jbeta primers that the PCR ran. TCRdb keeps only in-frame clones here, not all; method: immunoSEQ multiplex PCR. The sample lists about 140,000 clones; approximately 73% were seen once. The material sequenced was PBMCs. Receptors originate from a human donor in good health.

The chain uses TRBV2 and TRBJ2-3; D unresolved. This CDR3 has 12 amino acids. From germline, CDR1 is SNHLY and CDR2 FYNNEI. The V and J ends lost 8 bases and 5 bases respectively, with 11 bases between them. Written as DNA, the CDR3 is TGTGCCAGCCATCAACGGGTAGATACGCAGTATTTT. It translates to CASHQRVDTQYF.

The V call is TRBV10-3, the J call TRBJ2-1; 7 bases align to TRBD2. V was clipped by 2 bases and J by 1 base; unmatched bases: 5. Germline CDR1 ENHRY, CDR2 SYGVKD. The CDR3 sequence is 16 residues long. This CDR3 reads CAISEEIAGSYNEQFF. The CDR3 DNA sequence: TGTGCCATCAGTGAGGAGATAGCGGGTTCCTACAATGAGCAGTTCTTC.

The chain couples TRBV2 to TRBJ2-1, with D possibly TRBD2 on 5 matching bases. There are 12 residues in the CDR3. Trimming took 5 bases from V and 9 from J, leaving 11 bases between them. CDR1 is SNHLY, CDR2 FYNNEI, per germline. Written as DNA, the CDR3 is TGTGCCAGCAGTACACGGGGTCGTGAGCAGTTCTTC. It is translated as CASSTRGREQFF.

The CDR3 is CASSIGTGGSGYTF. The CDR3 DNA reads as TGTGCCAGCAGCATAGGGACAGGGGGCTCTGGCTACACCTTC. The chain couples TRBV7-8 to TRBJ1-2, with TRBD1 matching 12 bases. Per germline, CDR1 SGHVS and CDR2 FQNEAQ. Germline trimming cut 5 bases from V and 7 bases from J; bases unmatched to any gene: 5. The CDR3 length is 14 residues.

Only a few counts were recorded for this clone. This chain uses TRBV13 with TRBJ2-2, with TRBD2 matching 7 bases. Germline lookup yields CDR1 PRHDT and CDR2 FYEKMQ (reference sequence). The J segment lost 4 bases and the V segment lost 5 bases, leaving 10 bases of the junction unmatched. This CDR3 is 16 amino acids long. CDR3 region: CASSGKPGLITGELFF. The CDR3 DNA is TGTGCCAGCAGCGGAAAACCGGGACTAATCACCGGGGAGCTGTTTTTT.

This clone was counted between two and nine times. This chain links TRBV27 with TRBJ1-6; TRBD1 agrees at 10 bases. The junction had 6 bases not matched to a gene; V was cut back by 4 bases and J by 6 bases. The CDR3 is made up of 16 amino acids. The germline V gene encodes CDR1 MNHEY and CDR2 SMNVEV (reference sequence). This chain's CDR3 is CASSSSRTGGNSPLHF. As DNA, the CDR3 is TGTGCCAGCAGTTCCTCGAGGACAGGGGGTAATTCACCCCTCCACTTT.

The chain combines TRBV7-9 with TRBJ1-2; no firm D call. V lost 1 base and J 5 bases, leaving 5 bases between the germline ends. The CDR3 consists of 12 residues. The germline CDR1 and CDR2 sequences are SEHNR and FQNEAQ (reference sequence). The CDR3 protein is CASSLDWYGYTF. The CDR3 DNA is TGTGCCAGCAGCTTAGACTGGTATGGCTACACCTTC. Using reference TRBV7-9 and TRBJ1-2 for the parts outside the CDR3, the full variable domain is DTGVSQNPRHKITKRGQNVTFRCDPISEHNRLYWYRQTLGQGPEFLTYFQNEAQLEKSRLLSDRFSAERPKGSFSTLEIQRTEQGDSAMYLCASSLDWYGYTFGSGTRLTVV.

This rearrangement joins TRBV7-2 to TRBJ2-2; 7 bases match TRBD2. V lost 2 bases and J lost 3; bases outside the gene matches: 6. The CDR3 consists of 16 residues. CDR1 SGHTA and CDR2 FQGNSA come from the germline V gene. As DNA, the CDR3 is TGTGCCAGCAGCTTAAGGGAGGGGCCCGACACCGGGGAGCTGTTTTTT. It encodes CASSLREGPDTGELFF.

This chain uses TRBV19 with TRBJ1-4; 9 bases line up with TRBD1. The length of the CDR3 is 15 residues. Germline V gene data show CDR1 as LNHDA and CDR2 as SQIVND (reference sequence). The V and J ends lost 3 bases and 8 bases, in that order; junction bases with no gene match: 7. CDR3 DNA sequence: TGTGCCAGTAGTATCTCCGGGACAGGGTTGGAAAAACTGTTTTTT. This translates into CASSISGTGLEKLFF.

The chain employs TRBV4-1 and TRBJ1-2; D is uncertain. This CDR3 is built from 13 residues. CDR1 and CDR2 (germline): MGHRA, YSYEKL. Trimming cost V 6 bases and J 4 bases, with 12 bases left between them. The CDR3 reads CASRLDSTYGYTF. CDR3 nucleotide sequence: TGCGCCAGCAGGCTAGATTCTACCTATGGCTACACCTTC.

This chain joins TRBV6-6 and TRBJ2-7, with 14 bases identical to TRBD2. V shed 5 bases and J 1 base; nucleotides not matched to a gene: 4. Germline V gives CDR1 MNHNY, CDR2 SVGAGI (reference sequence). The CDR3 totals 16 residues. The chain's CDR3 is CASSNRLAGGSYEQYF. In nucleotides, the CDR3 is TGTGCCAGCAGTAACCGACTAGCGGGAGGGTCCTACGAGCAGTACTTC.

The V call is TRBV21-1, the J call TRBJ2-1; the tabulated D call, TRBD2, remains unverified against the DNA. TRBV21-1 is tagged as a pseudogene. The CDR3 is 13 residues long. The chain's CDR3 is CASSHSSYNEQFF. CDR3 DNA sequence: TGTGCCAGCAGCCATAGCTCCTACAATGAGCAGTTCTTC.

This clone has more than one count but fewer than ten. The chain joins TRBV6-5 to TRBJ1-1; D not certain. Trimming removed 0 bases at V and 12 bases at J, with 14 bases between. CDR1 is MNHEY and CDR2 is SVGAGI in the germline V gene. The CDR3 runs 13 residues. The CDR3 DNA sequence: TGTGCCAGCAGTTACTCTCCTAATAGGGAGACTTTCTTT. It is translated as CASSYSPNRETFF.

This clone appeared a few times. The rearrangement joins TRBV4-1 to TRBJ2-2; weak D call: TRBD1 (6 bases). With 4 bases removed from V and 7 bases from J, the gap between germline ends came to 13 bases. The CDR3 consists of 14 residues. CDR1 MGHRA and CDR2 YSYEKL come from the germline V gene. The CDR3 DNA sequence: TGCGCCAGCAGCCCCAGACAGGTTCTCGGGGAGCTGTTTTTT. It specifies CASSPRQVLGELFF.

V usage is TRBV2 and J usage is TRBJ2-5, with D maybe TRBD1 (6 bases). This CDR3 has 16 residues. Germline V gene lookup returns CDR1 SNHLY and CDR2 FYNNEI. With 7 bases removed from V and 10 bases from J, the gap between germline ends came to 28 bases. CDR3 coding DNA: TGTGCCAGCACGTGGCAGGGGCGATCCCTGGGCGAGGACCAGTACTTC. Amino acid sequence: CASTWQGRSLGEDQYF. The variable domain in full, completed from reference TRBV2 and TRBJ2-5, reads EPEVTQTPSHQVTQMGQEVILRCVPISNHLYFYWYRQILGQKVEFLVSFYNNEISEKSEIFDDQFSVERPDGSNFTLKIRSTKLEDSAMYFCASTWQGRSLGEDQYFGPGTRLLVL.